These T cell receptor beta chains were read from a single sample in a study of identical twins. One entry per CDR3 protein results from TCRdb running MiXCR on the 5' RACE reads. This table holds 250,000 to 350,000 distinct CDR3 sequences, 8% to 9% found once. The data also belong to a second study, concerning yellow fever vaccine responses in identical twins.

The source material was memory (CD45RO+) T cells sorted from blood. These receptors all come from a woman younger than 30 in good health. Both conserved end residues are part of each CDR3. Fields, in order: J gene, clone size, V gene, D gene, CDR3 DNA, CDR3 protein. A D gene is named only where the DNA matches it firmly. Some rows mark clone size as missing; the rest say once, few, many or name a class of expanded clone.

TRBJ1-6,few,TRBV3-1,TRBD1,TGTGCCAGCAGCCGGGACAGGGGGTATGATTCACCCCTCCACTTT,CASSRDRGYDSPLHF
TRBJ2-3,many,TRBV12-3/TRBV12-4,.,TGTGCCAGCACCCAAGGACCACGTTATAGCACAGATACGCAGTATTTT,CASTQGPRYSTDTQYF
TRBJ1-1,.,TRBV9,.,TGTGCCAGCAGCGTAGGGGTGGACATGAACACTGAAGCTTTCTTT,CASSVGVDMNTEAFF
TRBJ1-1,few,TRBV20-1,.,TGCAGTGCCTCTGGCCAGAACACTGAAGCTTTCTTT,CSASGQNTEAFF
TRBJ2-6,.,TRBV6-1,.,TGTGCCAGCAAACCCTACTCTGGGGCCAACGTCCTGACTTTC,CASKPYSGANVLTF
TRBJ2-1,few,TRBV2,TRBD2,TGTGCCAGCAGTGAGATCGGTGCGGCCGGGGGGAAGGGTGAGCAGTTCTTC,CASSEIGAAGGKGEQFF
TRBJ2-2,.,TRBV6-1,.,TGTGCCAGCAGCTCCCGGACTGATAACACCGGGGAGCTGTTTTTT,CASSSRTDNTGELFF
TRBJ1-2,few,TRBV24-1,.,TGTGCCACCAGTGACACGGACAATTACTATGGCTACACCTTC,CATSDTDNYYGYTF
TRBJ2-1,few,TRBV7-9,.,TGTGCCAGCAGCTCCCCAAAAACCAGAAGTTACGACAATGAGCAGTTCTTC,CASSSPKTRSYDNEQFF
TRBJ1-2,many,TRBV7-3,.,TGTGCCAGCAGCGAACCCGGCAAGGCGGGCTACACCTTC,CASSEPGKAGYTF
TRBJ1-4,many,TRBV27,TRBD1,TGTGCCAGCAGTTCCCTAACCGCGTGGACAGGGGACGATGAAAAACTGTTTTTT,CASSSLTAWTGDDEKLFF
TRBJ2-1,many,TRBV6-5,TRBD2,TGTGCCAGCAGTTCCGGGACTAGCGGGAGGTCCCCCCATGAGCAGTTCTTC,CASSSGTSGRSPHEQFF
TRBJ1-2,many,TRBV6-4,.,TGTGCCAGCAGTGACGAGGGTGTTCATGGCTACACCTTC,CASSDEGVHGYTF
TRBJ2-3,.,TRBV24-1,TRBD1,TGTGCCACCAGTGATCGTCCATCTCAGGGGGTGGCAGATACGCAGTATTTT,CATSDRPSQGVADTQYF
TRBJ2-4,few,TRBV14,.,TGTGCCAGCAGCCCGTCAGGGGGGAGTAACATTCAGTACTTC,CASSPSGGSNIQYF
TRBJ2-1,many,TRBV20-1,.,TGCAGTGCCCCAGTCTGGGGAGGCTGGGATGAGCAGTTCTTC,CSAPVWGGWDEQFF
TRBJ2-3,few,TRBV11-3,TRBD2,TGTGCCAGCAGCTTAGCTTTTACTAGCGGGAGTTCGGATACGCAGTATTTT,CASSLAFTSGSSDTQYF
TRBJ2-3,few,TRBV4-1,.,TGCGCCAGCAGCCAAGACGGCGGCCCCCGGGATACGCAGTATTTT,CASSQDGGPRDTQYF
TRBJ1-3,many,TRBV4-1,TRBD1,TGCGCCAGCAGCCCGACGACAGGGGGCTTTGGAAACACCATATATTTT,CASSPTTGGFGNTIYF
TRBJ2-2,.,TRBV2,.,TGTGCCAGCTCAGCTGCCGGGGAGCTGTTTTTT,CASSAAGELFF
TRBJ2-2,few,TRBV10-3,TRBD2,TGTGCCATCAGTGAGTCAGAGCGGGACCCTTCCGGGGAGCTGTTTTTT,CAISESERDPSGELFF
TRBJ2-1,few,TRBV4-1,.,TGCGCCAGCAGCCAAGTCAGCGGAACCTACAATGAGCAGTTCTTC,CASSQVSGTYNEQFF
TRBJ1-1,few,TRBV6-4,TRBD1,TGTGCCAGCAGGGGACAGGGGAACGCTGAAGCTTTCTTT,CASRGQGNAEAFF
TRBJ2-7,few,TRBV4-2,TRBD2,TGTGCCAGCAGCCAAGCGGGACTAGCGGGAGCAACCTACGAGCAGTACTTC,CASSQAGLAGATYEQYF
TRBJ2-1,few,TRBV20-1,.,TGCAGTGCTAGAGATGGAGTAGCGACGGGCAATGAGCAGTTCTTC,CSARDGVATGNEQFF
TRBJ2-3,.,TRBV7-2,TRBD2,TGTGCCAGCCAGGCCAGGCCTAGCGGAACAGATACGCAGTATTTT,CASQARPSGTDTQYF
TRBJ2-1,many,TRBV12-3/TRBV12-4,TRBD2,TGTGCCAGCACCCCAGCGGGAGCCCCGACGGGGCAGTTCTTC,CASTPAGAPTGQFF
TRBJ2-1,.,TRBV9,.,TGTGCCAGCAGCGTAGATCCGGGCGAGGCTAATGAGCAGTTCTTC,CASSVDPGEANEQFF
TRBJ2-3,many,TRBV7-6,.,TGTGCCAGCAGCTTAGCTGTGGCTAGCGAAGGAGATACGCAGTATTTT,CASSLAVASEGDTQYF
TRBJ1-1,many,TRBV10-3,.,TGTGCCATCAGTCGATCGGGGAACACTGAAGCTTTCTTT,CAISRSGNTEAFF
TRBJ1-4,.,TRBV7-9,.,TGTGCCAGCAGACGGGACGGGGGAGATGAAAAACTGTTTTTT,CASRRDGGDEKLFF
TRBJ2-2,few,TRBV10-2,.,TGCGCCACCAGCTGGGGGTCGAACACCGGGGAGCTGTTTTTT,CATSWGSNTGELFF
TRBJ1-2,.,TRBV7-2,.,TGTGCCAGCAGACTCTCGGGGGTTGGCTACACCTTC,CASRLSGVGYTF
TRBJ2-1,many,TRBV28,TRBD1,TGTGCCAGCAGCGACTGGACAGGGGGCAATGAGCAGTTCTTC,CASSDWTGGNEQFF
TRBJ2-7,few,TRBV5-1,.,TGCGCCAGCAGCTTCCAGGGGCAGAACTACGAGCAGTACTTC,CASSFQGQNYEQYF
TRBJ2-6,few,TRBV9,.,TGTGCCAGCAGCGCAGAAGCAGGGGCGGTTGGGGCCAACGTCCTGACTTTC,CASSAEAGAVGANVLTF
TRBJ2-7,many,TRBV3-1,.,TGTGCCAGCAGCCAAGCCAGTTCCTACGAGCAGTACTTC,CASSQASSYEQYF
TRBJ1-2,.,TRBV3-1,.,TGTGCCACCAGCCAAGATTTAGGCAGATCCTATGGCTACACCTTC,CATSQDLGRSYGYTF
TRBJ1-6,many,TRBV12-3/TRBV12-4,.,TGTGCCAGCAGTTTTGGGGGAAATTCACCCCTCCACTTT,CASSFGGNSPLHF
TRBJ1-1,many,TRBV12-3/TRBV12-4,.,TGTGCCAGCAGTTTGAATAAGAACACTGAAGCTTTCTTT,CASSLNKNTEAFF
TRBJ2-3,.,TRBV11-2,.,TGTGCCAGCAGCCTTGGTCGGGGGACTAGCACAGATACGCAGTATTTT,CASSLGRGTSTDTQYF
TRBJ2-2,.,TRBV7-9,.,TGTGCCAGCAGCTTATTGGGCGACAGCCCCAACACCGGGGAGCTGTTTTTT,CASSLLGDSPNTGELFF
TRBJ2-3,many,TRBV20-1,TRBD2,TGCAGTGCTAGACTAGCGGGAGGGAGAGATACGCAGTATTTT,CSARLAGGRDTQYF
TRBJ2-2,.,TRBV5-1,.,TGCGCCAGCAGCTTGAGGGTCAGACTAGAGGGCACCGGGGAGCTGTTTTTT,CASSLRVRLEGTGELFF
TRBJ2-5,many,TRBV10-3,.,TGTGCCATCAGTGCTGGCAGCCAAGAGACCCAGTACTTC,CAISAGSQETQYF
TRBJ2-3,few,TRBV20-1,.,TGCAGTGCTAGAATTAGCGTTAACACAGATACGCAGTATTTT,CSARISVNTDTQYF
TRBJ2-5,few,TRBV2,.,TGTGCCAGCAGTCTATGGGCAGAAGAGACCCAGTACTTC,CASSLWAEETQYF
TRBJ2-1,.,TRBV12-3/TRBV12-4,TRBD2,TGTGCCAGCAGTCTCGCCGCGAGCGGGAGAAACTACAATGAGCAGTTCTTC,CASSLAASGRNYNEQFF
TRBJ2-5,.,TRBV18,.,TGTGCCAGCTCACCATCCGAGAAAAAAGAGACCCAGTACTTC,CASSPSEKKETQYF
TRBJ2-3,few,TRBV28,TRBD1,TGTGCCAGCAGTCCCAGGGACAGGCCCACAGATACGCAGTATTTT,CASSPRDRPTDTQYF